The present TCR beta chain was sequenced within a study of shared clonotypes between healthy human individuals. Regarding the study as a whole: In a handful of donors, about 5% of naive CD4 clonotypes appeared in common.

Each replicate PCR on the sorted subsets used roughly 210 ng DNA (roughly 30,000 T cell genomes). Here immunoSEQ multiplex PCR was the method, and the copy in TCRdb shows in-frame clones only, minus some. Of 1.6 million or so clones listed, 98% are singletons. Note on this clone: The target antigen is unknown. The same CDR3 also results from other DNA sequences found in this sample.

The V gene's germline CDR1 is SGHRS and CDR2 YFSETQ. The CDR3 contains 12 residues. V lost 3 bases and J 5 bases, leaving 9 bases between the germline ends. The rearrangement joins TRBV5-1 to TRBJ2-7, with TRBD1 as a possible D gene (6 bases). The sample taken for sequencing was naive CD4+ T cells sorted from blood. This sample's subset: CD45RA+ positively selected. This clonotype originated in a man aged 25 to 40 in good health. The CDR3, as DNA: TGCGCCAGCAGCTCACAGGGACACGAGCAGTACTTC. This translates into CASSSQGHEQYF.